This T cell receptor beta chain was found in a study of T cells in Graves' hyperthyroidism and ophthalmopathy. Overall study findings and caveats: Peripheral blood also featured most of the thyroid clonotypes expanded above 0.001. A model of 13 V-J features distinguished ophthalmopathy from stable hyperthyroidism.

Remarks on this clonotype: The antigen is undetermined.

The germline V and J ends were trimmed by 4 bases and 3 bases, with 17 bases remaining between them. The CDR3 spans 17 residues. Germline CDR1 SGDLS, CDR2 YYNGEE. TCR beta CDR3 sequences were amplified from RNA transcripts. HTBI primers were used for first-round RT-PCR of the TCR CDR3. TCRdb reanalysed the multiplex PCR reads using MiXCR and keeps one entry per CDR3 protein. The sample lists some 50,000 distinct CDR3 sequences, roughly half seen once, with just over 9% in the top ten. A patient was excluded if there was uncontrolled infection, other autoimmune disease, pregnancy or lactation. The authors obtained PBMCs from about 9 ml of fresh peripheral blood.

This receptor was identified in a woman between 50 and 59 years old with Graves' ophthalmopathy. The J gene is TRBJ2-6, the V gene TRBV9; weak D call: TRBD2 (6 bases). The source material was blood. The CDR3 region has the DNA TGTGCCAGCAGCACGGGCGGGGTCTCGAGTGGGGCCAACGTCCTGACTTTC. Encoded protein: CASSTGGVSSGANVLTF.